Below are 11 T cell receptor beta chains sequenced from a single sample in a study of low-dose radiotherapy and immunotherapy resistance in tumors. Time point of the sample: before trial treatment. Gene-specific TRAV and TRBV primers were used for first-strand cDNA, covering alpha and beta chains. TCR amplification used about 20 PCR cycles, a constant-region primer and a V-primer adapter. One entry per CDR3 protein results from TCRdb running MiXCR on the reads. The table records around 64,000 distinct CDR3 sequences, about a quarter of them present only once. The material sequenced was PBMCs, taken before treatment. All receptors come from a male donor with rectosigmoid adenocarcinoma.

This chain connects TRBV7-2 to TRBJ2-2; possibly TRBD1 for D (6 bases). Germline loops: CDR1 SGHTA, CDR2 FQGNSA. This CDR3 is 15 amino acids long. The V and J ends lost 4 bases and 4 bases respectively, with 13 bases between them. The CDR3 protein is CASSSITGFTGELFF. The CDR3 bases are TGTGCCAGCAGCTCTATTACAGGGTTCACCGGGGAGCTGTTTTTT.

The sample holds many counts of this clonotype. The chain uses TRBV4-3 and TRBJ2-4; 8 positions match TRBD1. The CDR3 extends over 15 amino acids. V shed 4 bases and J 1 base; nucleotides not matched to a gene: 3. Germline CDR1 is LGHNA and CDR2 is YSLEER. This CDR3 is CASSLTGDAKNIQYF. The CDR3 nucleotides are TGCGCCAGCAGCCTGACAGGGGACGCCAAAAACATTCAGTACTTC.

This clonotype came up many times. CDR3 sequence reads: CASSLLGGEGSYNEQFF. Written as DNA, the CDR3 is TGCGCCAGCAGCTTGCTGGGAGGGGAGGGCTCCTACAATGAGCAGTTCTTC. This chain uses TRBV5-1 with TRBJ2-1; 7 bases agree with TRBD2. Per germline, CDR1 SGHRS and CDR2 YFSETQ. The junction had 7 bases not matched to a gene; V was cut back by 1 base and J by 0 bases. The CDR3 has 17 residues.

This clonotype was found many times. This sequence joins TRBV4-1 and TRBJ2-4, with 11 bases fitting TRBD2. V was clipped by 6 bases and J by 0 bases; unmatched bases: 7. CDR1 is MGHRA and CDR2 is YSYEKL in the germline V gene. CDR3 size: 17 residues. The chain's CDR3 is CASRPGLAVEAKNIQYF. The CDR3 bases are TGCGCCAGCAGACCGGGACTAGCGGTAGAAGCCAAAAACATTCAGTACTTC.

For this clonotype: With a far larger clone one base away, a read error is the likely cause. The J gene is TRBJ2-5, the V gene TRBV7-2; TRBD2 is a possible D gene (5 bases). The CDR3 length is 11 residues. Deletions cut 5 bases from V and 11 bases from J, with 12 bases between. Per the germline V gene, CDR1 is SGHTA and CDR2 is FQGNSA. The CDR3 protein is CASSRRYEQYF. The CDR3 DNA follows: TGTGCCAGCAGCCGGAGGTATGAGCAGTACTTC.

The chain combines TRBV10-3 with TRBJ1-1; a possible D gene is TRBD1 (5 bases). Between the trimmed V and J ends, which lost 0 bases and 3 bases, there was a span of 8 bases. CDR1 is ENHRY and CDR2 is SYGVKD in the germline V gene. The CDR3 loop spans 14 amino acids. The CDR3 DNA follows: TGTGCCATCAGTGAGTCGATGGGGGACACTGAAGCTTTCTTT. As protein: CAISESMGDTEAFF.

This clonotype came up many times. This chain links TRBV4-1 with TRBJ2-7; possible D gene TRBD2, 6 bases. CDR1 and CDR2 from the germline V gene are MGHRA and YSYEKL. Trimming stripped 0 bases from V and 1 base from J, with 16 bases between. CDR3 length equals 17 residues. The CDR3 bases are TGCGCCAGCAGCCAAGAACCCCGGCGGGGAGTTTCCTACGAGCAGTACTTC. Translating gives CASSQEPRRGVSYEQYF.

This clonotype came up many times. This chain joins TRBV6-5 and TRBJ1-5; perhaps TRBD1 as D (6 bases). Germline assignment: CDR1 MNHEY and CDR2 SVGAGI. The CDR3 runs 16 residues. Trimming pared 2 bases from V and 1 base from J, leaving 12 bases between. CDR3 sequence (DNA): TGTGCCAGCAGTTACGGGGGGCGGGCGAGCAATCAGCCCCAGCATTTT. Its translation is CASSYGGRASNQPQHF.

Points on this clonotype: A far larger clone differs by one base, so this is likely a read error. V is TRBV4-2 and J is TRBJ2-3, with D perhaps matching TRBD2 (6 bases). The CDR3 covers 16 residues. Per the germline V gene, CDR1 is LGHNA and CDR2 is YNFKEQ. CDR3 nucleotide sequence: TGTGTCAGCAGGTTGGGACTGACGGCTAGCACAGATACGCAGTATTTT. It is translated as CVSRLGLTASTDTQYF.

This clonotype was recorded a few times. The chain combines TRBV3-1 with TRBJ1-1; a possible D gene is TRBD1 (5 bases). CDR1 and CDR2 from the germline V gene are LGHDT and YNNKEL (reference sequence). Trimming stripped 5 bases from V and 5 bases from J, with 15 bases between. This CDR3 is built from 14 residues. The CDR3 is CASSSFRGSTEAFF. In nucleotides, the CDR3 is TGTGCCAGCAGCTCGTTCCGGGGGAGTACTGAAGCTTTCTTT. The whole variable domain, filled in from reference TRBV3-1 and TRBJ1-1, reads DTAVSQTPKYLVTQMGNDKSIKCEQNLGHDTMYWYKQDSKKFLKIMFSYNNKELIINETVPNRFSPKSPDKAHLNLHINSLELGDSAVYFCASSSFRGSTEAFFGQGTRLTVV.

This rearrangement joins TRBV11-2 to TRBJ2-7; 11 nucleotides line up with TRBD1. CDR3 size: 14 residues. J gave up 5 bases and V 2 bases, and 2 bases lay outside the gene matches. CDR1 and CDR2 (germline): SGHAT, FQNNGV. The CDR3 sequence is CASSLWDRGNEQYF. In nucleotides, the CDR3 is TGTGCCAGCAGCTTATGGGACAGGGGGAACGAGCAGTACTTC. Using reference TRBV11-2 and TRBJ2-7 for the parts outside the CDR3, the full variable domain is EAGVAQSPRYKIIEKRQSVAFWCNPISGHATLYWYQQILGQGPKLLIQFQNNGVVDDSQLPKDRFSAERLKGVDSTLKIQPAKLEDSAVYLCASSLWDRGNEQYFGPGTRLTVT.